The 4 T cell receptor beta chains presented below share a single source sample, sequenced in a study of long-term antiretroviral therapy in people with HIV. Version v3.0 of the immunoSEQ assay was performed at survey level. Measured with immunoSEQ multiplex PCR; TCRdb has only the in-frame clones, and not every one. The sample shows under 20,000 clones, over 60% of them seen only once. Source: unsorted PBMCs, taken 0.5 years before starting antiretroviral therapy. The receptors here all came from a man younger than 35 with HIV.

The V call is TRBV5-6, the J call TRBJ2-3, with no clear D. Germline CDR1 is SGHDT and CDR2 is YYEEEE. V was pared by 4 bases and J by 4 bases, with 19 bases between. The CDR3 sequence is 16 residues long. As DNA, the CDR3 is TGTGCCAGCAGCCTACCGCCGGCCAGCGAGGCAGATACGCAGTATTTT. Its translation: CASSLPPASEADTQYF.

The CDR3 nucleotides are TGTGCCAGTAGCCCCTCCGGGACAGGGATCGGCTACACCTTC. Its protein is CASSPSGTGIGYTF. This chain uses TRBV19 with TRBJ1-2; 9 bases match TRBD1. The V gene's germline CDR1 is LNHDA and CDR2 SQIVND (reference sequence). There are 14 residues in the CDR3. The V segment lost 6 bases and the J segment 8 bases; nucleotides outside the gene matches: 10.

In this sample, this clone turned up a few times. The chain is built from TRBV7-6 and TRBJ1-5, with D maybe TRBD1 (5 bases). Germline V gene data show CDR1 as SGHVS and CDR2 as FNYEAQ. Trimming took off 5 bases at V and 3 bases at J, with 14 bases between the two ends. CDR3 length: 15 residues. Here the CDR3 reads CASSPEGRSNQPQHF. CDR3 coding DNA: TGTGCCAGCAGCCCCGAGGGACGGTCCAATCAGCCCCAGCATTTT.

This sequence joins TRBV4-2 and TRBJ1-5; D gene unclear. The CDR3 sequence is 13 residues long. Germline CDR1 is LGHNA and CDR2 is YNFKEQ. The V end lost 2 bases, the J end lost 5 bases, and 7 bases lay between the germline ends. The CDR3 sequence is CASSQSWDQPQHF. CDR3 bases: TGTGCCAGCAGCCAATCCTGGGATCAGCCCCAGCATTTT.